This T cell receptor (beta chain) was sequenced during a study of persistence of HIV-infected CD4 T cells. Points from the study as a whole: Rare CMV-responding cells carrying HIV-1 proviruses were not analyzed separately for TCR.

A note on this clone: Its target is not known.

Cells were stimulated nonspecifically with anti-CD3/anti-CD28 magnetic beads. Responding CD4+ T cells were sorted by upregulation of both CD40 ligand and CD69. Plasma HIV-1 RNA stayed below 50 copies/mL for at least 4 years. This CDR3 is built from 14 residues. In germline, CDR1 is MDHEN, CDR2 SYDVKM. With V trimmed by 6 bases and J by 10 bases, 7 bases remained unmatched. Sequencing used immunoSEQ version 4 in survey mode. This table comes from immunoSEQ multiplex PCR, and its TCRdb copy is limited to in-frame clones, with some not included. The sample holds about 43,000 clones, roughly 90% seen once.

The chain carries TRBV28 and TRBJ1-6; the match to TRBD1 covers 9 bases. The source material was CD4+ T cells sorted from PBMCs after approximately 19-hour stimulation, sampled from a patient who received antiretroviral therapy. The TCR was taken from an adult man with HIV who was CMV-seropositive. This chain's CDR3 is CASRQDRGGSPLHF. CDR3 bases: TGTGCCAGCAGACAGGACAGGGGAGGATCACCCCTCCACTTT.